This TCR beta chain was sequenced for a study of cytomegalovirus exposure and HLA in healthy donors. General study findings and limits: Several V segments, TRBV6-2 and TRBV6-3 among them, could not be told apart and were dropped. In a later analysis, across HLA loci, associated TCR counts were highest for DRB1, lowest for HLA-C.

The CDR3 is made up of 15 amino acids. Trimming left V 2 bases short and J 5 bases short, with 15 bases between. The V gene's germline CDR1 is MNHEY and CDR2 SVGAGI. PCR employed 60 Vbeta and 13 Jbeta primers. The data were produced by immunoSEQ multiplex PCR, yet TCRdb's version contains in-frame clones alone and is incomplete. The sample lists tens of thousands of clones; roughly 76% were seen once. Concerning this clone: Its antigen is currently unknown.

Specimen: PBMCs. The clonotype comes from a man aged 60-69 years in good health and CMV-seropositive. The chain joins TRBV6-5 to TRBJ1-1; a possible D gene is TRBD1 (5 bases). CDR3 region: CASSYGAGRRTEAFF. In nucleotides, the CDR3 is TGTGCCAGCAGTTACGGGGCAGGGCGGCGGACTGAAGCTTTCTTT.